Listed below are T cell receptor beta chains from one sample, sequenced in a study of cytomegalovirus exposure and HLA in healthy donors. Using immunoSEQ multiplex PCR, the repertoire was profiled, and TCRdb retains in-frame clones only, with some absent. Seen here are roughly 56,000 clones, just over 90% observed once, and the top ten hold around 1.1%. The sequenced sample was PBMCs. The receptors stem from a man in his late teens or twenties in good health and CMV-seronegative. Both conserved end residues are part of each CDR3. A D gene is named only where the DNA matches it firmly.

J: TRBJ1-5
D: -
V: TRBV29-1
DNA: TGCAGCGTTCAGATGGAACGCGGTCAGCCCCAGCATTTT
CDR3: CSVQMERGQPQHF

J: TRBJ1-3
D: -
V: TRBV2
DNA: TGTGCCAGTACACAACAGGGCTATCGCTCTGGAAACACCATATATTTT
CDR3: CASTQQGYRSGNTIYF

J: TRBJ1-5
D: -
V: TRBV28
DNA: TGTGCCAGCAGGATAAGTGGGGCCCAGCCCCAGCATTTT
CDR3: CASRISGAQPQHF

J: TRBJ1-2
D: TRBD1
V: TRBV6-6
DNA: TGTGCCAGCAGTTACGCGGGACAGGATTATGGCTACACCTTC
CDR3: CASSYAGQDYGYTF

J: TRBJ2-7
D: TRBD2
V: TRBV4-3
DNA: TGCGCCAGCAGCCAATATCTGGTAGCGGGGGACCTCTACGAGCAGTACTTC
CDR3: CASSQYLVAGDLYEQYF

J: TRBJ2-1
D: -
V: TRBV4-3
DNA: TGCGCCAGCAGCCACGTTAGCGGTCATGAGCAGTTCTTC
CDR3: CASSHVSGHEQFF

J: TRBJ2-5
D: TRBD2
V: TRBV4-1
DNA: TGCGCCAGCAGCCAGGTTAGCGGGAGTCAAGAGACCCAGTACTTC
CDR3: CASSQVSGSQETQYF

J: TRBJ2-4
D: TRBD1
V: TRBV7-2
DNA: TGTGCCAGCAGCTTAACCGGGACAGGGATAAGAGAAAACATTCAGTACTTC
CDR3: CASSLTGTGIRENIQYF

J: TRBJ1-4
D: TRBD1
V: TRBV27
DNA: TGTGCCAGCAGTCCTTCACAGGGGGCAACTAATGAAAAACTGTTTTTT
CDR3: CASSPSQGATNEKLFF

J: TRBJ1-1
D: -
V: TRBV18
DNA: TGTGCCAGCTCACCTCAGAATATCCAAGAAGCTTTCTTT
CDR3: CASSPQNIQEAFF

J: TRBJ2-5
D: TRBD1
V: TRBV14
DNA: TGTGCCAGCAGCCAAGATGGGACAGGGGGGGAGACCCAGTACTTC
CDR3: CASSQDGTGGETQYF

J: TRBJ1-5
D: -
V: TRBV7-2
DNA: TGTGCCAGCAGCCCGGGGAGCAATCAGCCCCAGCATTTT
CDR3: CASSPGSNQPQHF

J: TRBJ1-2
D: -
V: TRBV7-2
DNA: TGTGCCAGCAGCTTTATGGCTGTTGGCTACACCTTC
CDR3: CASSFMAVGYTF

J: TRBJ1-1
D: -
V: TRBV6-5
DNA: TGTGCCAGCACCCGGGGGGCAGACACTGAAGCTTTCTTT
CDR3: CASTRGADTEAFF

J: TRBJ1-2
D: -
V: TRBV21-1
DNA: TGTGCCAGCAGCACAGGACGGAGGGCGGGTGGCTACACCTTC
CDR3: CASSTGRRAGGYTF

J: TRBJ1-1
D: -
V: TRBV5-8
DNA: TGTGCCAGCAGCCTGGCGGGGAACACTGAAGCTTTCTTT
CDR3: CASSLAGNTEAFF

J: TRBJ2-1
D: TRBD2
V: TRBV7-3
DNA: TGTGCCAGCAGCATTAGCGGGAGCTCCTACAATGAGCAGTTCTTC
CDR3: CASSISGSSYNEQFF

J: TRBJ2-3
D: -
V: TRBV7-9
DNA: TGTGCCAGCAGCTCACCCGAAAAAGATATCCGGGGTCCAGATACGCAGTATTTT
CDR3: CASSSPEKDIRGPDTQYF